The clone carrying this T cell receptor (beta chain) came up a few times. Preparing the TCRbeta library involved the use of unique molecular identifiers. MiXCR was run by TCRdb on the PCR reads, yielding one entry per CDR3 protein. The top ten hold 2% to 3% of the sample, which has hundreds of thousands of distinct CDR3 sequences, about 33% seen once. The record originates from a study of T-cell reconstitution after alpha-beta-depleted transplantation in children. This CDR3 spans 17 amino acids. J lost 2 bases, V lost 3 bases, and 7 bases had no gene match. The germline CDR1 and CDR2 sequences are SGHTA and FQGNSA.

This clonotype originated in a human donor who donated a stem cell graft to a child with aplastic anemia. This sequence joins TRBV7-2 and TRBJ2-4, with 10 bases identical to TRBD1. The starting material was PBMCs from the stem cell graft donor, obtained from the stem cell graft. The CDR3 DNA follows: TGTGCCAGCAGCTTCTTTTTGGGACAGGGGACCAAAAACATTCAGTACTTC. It is translated as CASSFFLGQGTKNIQYF.